This TCR beta chain was observed in a study of cytomegalovirus exposure and HLA in healthy donors. The CDR3 contains 15 residues. CDR1 and CDR2 (germline): SGDLS, YYNGEE. With V trimmed by 3 bases and J by 3 bases, 8 bases remained unmatched. PCR employed 60 Vbeta and 13 Jbeta primers. The table came from immunoSEQ multiplex PCR; TCRdb's copy has only in-frame clones and leaves some out. The sample contains over 70,000 clones, about two thirds of which appear only once. The chain combines TRBV9 with TRBJ1-2, with 7 bases aligning to TRBD1. This sequence was found in a woman in her forties or fifties in good health and CMV-seropositive. Specimen: PBMCs. The CDR3, as DNA: TGTGCCAGCAGCGCCCTTGGACAGGCGGACTATGGCTACACCTTC. This sequence encodes CASSALGQADYGYTF.